This T cell receptor (beta chain) stems from a study of identical twins' blood T cells. This clonotype was counted between two and nine times. TCRdb re-analysed the 5' RACE reads in MiXCR, keeping a single row per CDR3 protein. The repertoire holds 300,000 to 450,000 distinct CDR3 sequences, with roughly 31% as singletons. Sequenced: PBMCs. This receptor was obtained from a woman aged 18-49 years in good health.

CDR3 sequence (DNA): TGCAGTGCTAGAGATATGAGGACAGTGAACACTGAAGCTTTCTTT. This gives the protein CSARDMRTVNTEAFF. V gene TRBV20-1 combines with J gene TRBJ1-1; D might be TRBD1 (6 bases). V shed 0 bases and J shed 0 bases, with 11 bases lying between them. The germline CDR1 and CDR2 sequences are DFQATT and SNEGSKA (reference sequence). This CDR3 is 15 amino acids long.